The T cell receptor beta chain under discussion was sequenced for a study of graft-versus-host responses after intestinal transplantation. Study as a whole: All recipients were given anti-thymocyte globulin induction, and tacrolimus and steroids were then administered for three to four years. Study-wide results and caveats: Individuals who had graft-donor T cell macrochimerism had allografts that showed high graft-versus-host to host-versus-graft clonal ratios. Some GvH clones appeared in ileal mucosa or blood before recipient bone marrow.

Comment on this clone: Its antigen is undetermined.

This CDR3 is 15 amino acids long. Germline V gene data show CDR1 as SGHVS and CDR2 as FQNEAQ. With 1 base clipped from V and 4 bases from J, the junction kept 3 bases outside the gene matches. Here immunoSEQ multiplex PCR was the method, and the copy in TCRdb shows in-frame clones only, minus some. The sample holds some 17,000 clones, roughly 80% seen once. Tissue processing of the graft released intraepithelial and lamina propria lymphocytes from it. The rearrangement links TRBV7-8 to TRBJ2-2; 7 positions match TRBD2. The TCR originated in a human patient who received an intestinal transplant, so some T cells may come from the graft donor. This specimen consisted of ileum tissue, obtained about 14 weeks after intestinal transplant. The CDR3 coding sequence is TGTGCCAGCAGCTTAGGGGGAGGGGTCACCGGGGAGCTGTTTTTT. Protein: CASSLGGGVTGELFF.